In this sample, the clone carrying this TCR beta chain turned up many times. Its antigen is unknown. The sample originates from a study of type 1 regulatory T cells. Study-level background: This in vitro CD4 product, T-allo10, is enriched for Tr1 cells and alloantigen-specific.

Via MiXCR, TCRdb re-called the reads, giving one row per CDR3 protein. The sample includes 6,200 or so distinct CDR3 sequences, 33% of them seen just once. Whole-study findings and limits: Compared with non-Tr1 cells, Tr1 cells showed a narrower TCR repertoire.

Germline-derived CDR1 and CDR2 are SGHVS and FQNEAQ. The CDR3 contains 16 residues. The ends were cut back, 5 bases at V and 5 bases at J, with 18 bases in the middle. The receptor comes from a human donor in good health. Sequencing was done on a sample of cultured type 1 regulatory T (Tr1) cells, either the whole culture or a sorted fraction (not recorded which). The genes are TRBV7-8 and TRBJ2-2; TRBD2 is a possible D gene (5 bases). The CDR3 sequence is CASSGRSRDWTGELFF. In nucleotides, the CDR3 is TGTGCCAGCAGCGGAAGATCCCGGGATTGGACCGGGGAGCTGTTTTTT. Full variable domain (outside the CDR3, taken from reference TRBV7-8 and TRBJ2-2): GAGVSQSPRYKVAKRGQDVALRCDPISGHVSLFWYQQALGQGPEFLTYFQNEAQLDKSGLPSDRFFAERPEGSVSTLKIQRTQQEDSAVYLCASSGRSRDWTGELFFGEGSRLTVL.